One sample yielded the 5 T cell receptor beta chains listed below, sequenced in a study of blood T cell repertoires in COVID-19. Sequencing was performed with immunoSEQ multiplex PCR; in TCRdb, only in-frame clones are kept and a portion is missing. This table has some 190,000 clones, around 80% appearing once. What was sequenced was PBMCs or T cells enriched from blood (not recorded which). The origin of the receptors is a man in his 60s who had been exposed to COVID-19.

This clone was seen only a few times. The gene calls are TRBV15 and TRBJ1-6; D may be TRBD1 (5 bases). This CDR3 spans 15 amino acids. Germline CDR1 LNHNV, CDR2 YYDKDF (reference sequence). V gave up 3 bases and J gave up 6 bases, with 12 bases separating them. The CDR3 DNA reads TGTGCCACCAGCAGTGGAGGGGAGCGTAATTCACCCCTCCACTTT. Amino acids: CATSSGGERNSPLHF.

The rearrangement joins TRBV7-9 to TRBJ1-1; the D is unclear. Germline V gene lookup returns CDR1 SEHNR and CDR2 FQNEAQ (reference sequence). V lost 0 bases, J lost 6 bases, and 11 bases lay in between. The CDR3 covers 14 residues. The DNA for the CDR3 is TGTGCCAGCAGCTTAGCGGGGAGGGTGGCTGAAGCTTTCTTT. This encodes CASSLAGRVAEAFF.

This clone was observed a single time. This chain joins TRBV6-5 and TRBJ2-3; possible D gene TRBD1, 6 bases. The germline V and J ends were trimmed by 4 bases and 1 base, with 12 bases remaining between them. Germline CDR1 MNHEY, CDR2 SVGAGI. The CDR3 spans 15 residues. CDR3 sequence reads: CASSSLGAGTDTQYF. The CDR3 DNA reads as TGTGCCAGCAGTTCTTTGGGGGCTGGCACAGATACGCAGTATTTT.

The chain combines TRBV24-1 with TRBJ2-1, with TRBD2 matching over 10 bases. This CDR3 is built from 14 residues. V shed 10 bases, J shed 4 bases, and the junction held 6 bases outside the gene matches. Germline V gene data show CDR1 as KGHDR and CDR2 as SFDVKD. Written as DNA, the CDR3 is TGTGCCACTGAGCGGGAGGGGGCATACAATGAGCAGTTCTTC. Translation: CATEREGAYNEQFF.

This clone was found once. The gene calls are TRBV11-3 and TRBJ2-7; 13 bases are a match to TRBD2. CDR3 size: 18 residues. The germline V gene has CDR1 SGHNT and CDR2 YENEEA. The junction had 8 bases not matched to a gene; V was cut back by 3 bases and J by 0 bases. The CDR3: CASSFWTSGSRSSYEQYF. In DNA, the CDR3 is TGTGCCAGCAGCTTCTGGACTAGCGGGAGCCGCAGCTCCTACGAGCAGTACTTC.